This entry lists 5 T cell receptor beta chains sequenced from one sample in a study of blood T cell repertoires in COVID-19. Profiling relied on immunoSEQ multiplex PCR, and the TCRdb table lists in-frame clones only, not all of them. The data contain 200,000 to 300,000 clones, approximately 89% of them singletons. Sequenced sample: peripheral blood. The receptors originated from a woman aged 25 to 39 with COVID-19, enrolled during active disease.

The rearrangement links TRBV7-9 to TRBJ2-5, with D perhaps matching TRBD2 (6 bases). The CDR3 covers 14 residues. Germline CDR1 SEHNR, CDR2 FQNEAQ (reference sequence). The V end was cut by 5 bases, the J end by 1 base, with 11 bases between. The CDR3 protein is CASSLGLPQETQYF. CDR3 nucleotide sequence: TGTGCCAGCAGCCTCGGACTACCCCAAGAGACCCAGTACTTC.

The V and J genes are TRBV28 and TRBJ1-5; D might be TRBD1 (5 bases). The V and J ends lost 5 bases and 6 bases respectively, with 17 bases between them. Germline CDR1 reads MDHEN; CDR2 reads SYDVKM. CDR3 size: 15 residues. In DNA form, the CDR3 reads TGTGCCAGCAGTCCCGGACGTAGGGGTGGTCAGCCCCAGCATTTT. Amino acid sequence: CASSPGRRGGQPQHF.

V gene TRBV27 combines with J gene TRBJ1-6; 9 nucleotides line up with TRBD1. Germline CDR1 and CDR2: MNHEY and SMNVEV (reference sequence). V dropped 2 bases and J dropped 5; count of bases not matched to a gene: 4. There are 16 residues in the CDR3. The CDR3 region is CASSLPRTGDNSPLHF. The CDR3 DNA is TGTGCCAGCAGTTTACCCAGGACAGGGGATAATTCACCCCTCCACTTT.

This chain links TRBV19 with TRBJ2-1, with 11 bases that match TRBD2. The CDR3 is made up of 17 amino acids. In germline, CDR1 is LNHDA, CDR2 SQIVND (reference sequence). V was clipped by 2 bases and J by 2 bases; unmatched bases: 5. CDR3 in amino acids: CASSIPVTSGAYNEQFF. In nucleotides, the CDR3 is TGTGCCAGTAGTATACCGGTGACTAGCGGGGCCTACAATGAGCAGTTCTTC.

This chain links TRBV4-2 with TRBJ2-1; the match to TRBD2 covers 7 bases. Trimming took 2 bases from V and 7 from J; bases not matched to a gene: 8. Germline loops: CDR1 LGHNA, CDR2 YNFKEQ. CDR3 length: 15 amino acids. The CDR3 loop reads CASSQTERGRNEQFF. Here the CDR3 DNA reads TGTGCCAGCAGCCAAACAGAGCGGGGCCGGAATGAGCAGTTCTTC.